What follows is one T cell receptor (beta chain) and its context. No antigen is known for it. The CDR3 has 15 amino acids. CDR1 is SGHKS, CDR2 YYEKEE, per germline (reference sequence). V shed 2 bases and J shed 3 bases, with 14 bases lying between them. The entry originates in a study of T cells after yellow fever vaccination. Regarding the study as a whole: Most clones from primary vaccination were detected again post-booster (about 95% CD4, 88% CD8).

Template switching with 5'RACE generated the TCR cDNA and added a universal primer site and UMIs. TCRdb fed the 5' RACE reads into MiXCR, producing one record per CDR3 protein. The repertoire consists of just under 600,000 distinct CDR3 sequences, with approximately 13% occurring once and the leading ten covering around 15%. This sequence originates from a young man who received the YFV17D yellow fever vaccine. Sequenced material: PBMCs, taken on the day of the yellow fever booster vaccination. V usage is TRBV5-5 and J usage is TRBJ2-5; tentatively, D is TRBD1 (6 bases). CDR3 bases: TGTGCCAGCAGCTTCCTAAGGGACACCAAAGAGACCCAGTACTTC. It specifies CASSFLRDTKETQYF.